This TCR beta chain appears in the sequencing data of a study of T cells of healthy individuals. TCRdb re-derived calls from the 5' RACE reads in MiXCR, one entry per CDR3 protein. The sample gives some 82,000 distinct CDR3 sequences, approximately 4.8% of which show up once; roughly 7.5% is in the top ten. CDR1 and CDR2 from the germline V gene are GTSNPN and SVGIG (reference sequence). Trimming cost V 0 bases and J 0 bases, with 6 bases left between them. The CDR3 consists of 14 residues. The clonotype was recovered from a female donor in good health. The V gene is TRBV30, the J gene TRBJ2-1; unclear D gene. In nucleotides, the CDR3 is TGTGCCTGGAGTGTTTCTAGCTCCTACAATGAGCAGTTCTTC. Translation gives CAWSVSSSYNEQFF.